These T cell receptor beta chains were read from a single sample in a study of blood T cell repertoires in COVID-19. TCRdb's copy holds only in-frame clones and misses some; the assay was immunoSEQ multiplex PCR. The sample holds around 84,000 clones, 60% to 80% seen once. Sample: peripheral blood. The source is a man aged 60 to 69 with COVID-19, enrolled during active disease. Both conserved end residues are part of each CDR3. The order of the fields is CDR3 protein, V gene, J gene.

cdr3_aa: CASSLDRVETQYF; v_call: TRBV12-3/TRBV12-4; j_call: TRBJ2-5
cdr3_aa: CASSSLPRAGRGNEKLFF; v_call: TRBV27; j_call: TRBJ1-4
cdr3_aa: CASSVAPGGGPNTGELFF; v_call: TRBV9; j_call: TRBJ2-2
cdr3_aa: CASSLRLAGSTDTQYF; v_call: TRBV7-9; j_call: TRBJ2-3
cdr3_aa: CASSGTDYGYTF; v_call: TRBV2; j_call: TRBJ1-2
cdr3_aa: CASQARGDSPLHF; v_call: TRBV9; j_call: TRBJ1-6
cdr3_aa: CASSRRGAGTDTQYF; v_call: TRBV9; j_call: TRBJ2-3
cdr3_aa: CASSLVALAGLSGETQYF; v_call: TRBV5-1; j_call: TRBJ2-5
cdr3_aa: CASSVNGGSRSPLHF; v_call: TRBV27; j_call: TRBJ1-6
cdr3_aa: CSASLRQGNTEAFF; v_call: TRBV20-1; j_call: TRBJ1-1
cdr3_aa: CASSIGTGSDTDTQYF; v_call: TRBV19; j_call: TRBJ2-3
cdr3_aa: CASSLSGNIYNEQFF; v_call: TRBV9; j_call: TRBJ2-1
cdr3_aa: CASSAVSEGANVLTF; v_call: TRBV19; j_call: TRBJ2-6
cdr3_aa: CASSRSKRERQETQYF; v_call: TRBV11-3; j_call: TRBJ2-5
cdr3_aa: CASSLGQSYEQYF; v_call: TRBV19; j_call: TRBJ2-7
cdr3_aa: CASSYGTAPHEQYF; v_call: TRBV5-4; j_call: TRBJ2-7
cdr3_aa: CASSANNRERETQYF; v_call: TRBV5-4; j_call: TRBJ2-5
cdr3_aa: CASSDRPEQFF; v_call: TRBV2; j_call: TRBJ2-1
cdr3_aa: CASSQGTGRPVGDEKLFF; v_call: TRBV4-2; j_call: TRBJ1-4
cdr3_aa: CASSRKGQGVSDQPQHF; v_call: TRBV6-6; j_call: TRBJ1-5